This TCR beta chain emerged from a study of cytomegalovirus exposure and HLA in healthy donors (dated 2017 in TCRdb). About the study as a whole: According to an earlier analysis of a few hundred of the donors, about 179 million T cells yielded 100 million or so unique TCR beta sequences and approximately 300 Gb of sequence data. An early release covering 500 to 750 HLA-typed donors comprised about 300 gigabases of sequencing data and 85 million or so unique TCR sequences. The genetic ancestry cluster associated with self-reported Caucasian donors included 80% to 90% of the roughly 380 genotyped donors. The study was designed to test whether signatures of past pathogen exposure could be identified by cataloging public T cell receptors. The study used immunosequencing to profile the T cell repertoires of some 600 subjects and linked those repertoires to cytomegalovirus serostatus. Along with the roughly 700-subject first cohort, a separate validation cohort of over a hundred different subjects was used. High-throughput TCR immunosequencing, statistical association of individual TCRs with disease status, and machine learning were combined to predict cytomegalovirus infection status. A later analysis re-examined previously published TCR beta repertoires from 610 or so donors and added high-resolution HLA genotyping to investigate patterns of TCR occurrence. The later analysis used no new phenotypic data to find candidate immune exposures, relying instead on TCR beta sequences and their occurrence across donors. To decide whether each TCR beta V gene segment behaved as functional or pseudogenic, an earlier analysis of several hundred of the donors relied on high-throughput TCR beta sequencing. Donor age, sex, ethnicity and CMV serostatus were collected together with the repertoire data. A later genetic analysis used genome-wide SNP genotypes for about 55% of the 666 donors, treating that subset as a discovery cohort. All discovery cohort repertoires had been generated using a single sequencing platform. Class I and class II HLA loci were covered by the typing at four-digit resolution. The number of donors typed differed by locus, with about 629-630 for A, B, C, DRB1 and DQB1, around 560 for DQA1, 600 to 610 for DPA1, and around 450 for DPB1. Roughly 5 DR-DQ haplotypes were handled as single units for association and clustering, since linkage in the cohort was strong. Across about 370 genotyped donors of the cohort, an average of roughly 230,000 unique TCR beta nucleotide sequences per donor were sequenced, and 15% to 20% of those sequences were non-productive. What the research found in general, with its limitations: In a later analysis, most CMV-associated TCR beta chains were found to appear HLA-restricted, with HLA associations seemingly driven largely by CMV exposure. Some IMGT-functional V segments, including TRBV6-2 and TRBV6-3, could not be distinguished by the 87-base-pair reads and were therefore excluded. The authors suggested that the approach could potentially be extended to other disease states and immunological phenotypes. For the cohort, immune exposure information was limited to CMV serostatus. At a false discovery rate of 0.05, a later analysis linked some 18,000 TCR beta sequences to specific HLA alleles. Across donors, most TCR sequences were observed very rarely, whereas some public TCRs were present in many individuals. Compared with equally common non-associated chains, HLA-associated TCR beta chains in a later analysis were more clonally expanded and had lower generation probabilities. Three of the identified cytomegalovirus-associated TCR beta chains were confirmed in vitro to be specific for cytomegalovirus antigens. In a later genetic analysis, fewer N-insertions in productive TCRs were reported among donors in an Asian-associated ancestry cluster than the approximately 630-donor mean. The presence/absence analyses assumed that sequencing depth was roughly uniform across donors, and that assumption may not be true. Broadly in line with IMGT annotations, most TCR beta V segments showed up in productive rearrangements about 90% or about 30% of the time in an earlier analysis of several hundred of the donors. Strong co-occurrence of HLA alleles, especially DR and DQ, made assigning TCR associations to individual alleles difficult. The sequencing pipeline was judged likely to have produced a cluster of highly shared sequence variants as a technical artifact. The study gave a list of 150 to 200 TCR beta chains associated with cytomegalovirus. Because counts were too low, roughly 17 rarely observed V segments, including chromosome 9 orphons, were left out of the earlier analysis of some 600 of the donors. Correlated functional status among segregating V segments might be attributable to linkage disequilibrium, but an unknown experimental factor could not be ruled out. This cohort had only TCR beta chains sequenced, and the lack of alpha or paired-chain data limited which features could be detected. Because some donors lacked HLA typing at each locus, the association tests relied only on the typed subset. A later genetic analysis associated a missense DCLRE1C variant with V-gene and J-gene trimming of TCR beta chains, and an independent cohort replicated the association. According to a later analysis, parvovirus B19, influenza, CMV and Epstein-Barr virus appeared linked to several top co-occurrence clusters. A further reported finding was that TCR beta sequences accurately predicted the HLA-A and HLA-B alleles for most subjects in the first cohort. The classifier was reported to diagnose cytomegalovirus status with high specificity and sensitivity in both the original cohort and the validation cohort. A later analysis found that TCR association rates varied across HLA loci, with DRB1 alleles showing the most associated TCRs and HLA-C alleles the fewest.

The CDR1 and CDR2 encoded by the germline V gene are SGHAT and FQNNGV. V is cut back by 1 base and J by 6 bases, with 2 bases in the junction unmatched. From the cysteine through the phenylalanine, the CDR3 covers 13 amino acids. The sequence is cut down to CDR3 DNA, 39 bases in frame from base 1. This clone was recorded a few times. Its antigen specificity is not known. Per-nucleotide qualities are absent, and no much larger clonotype sits a single base away. Library construction relied on the immunoSEQ multiplex PCR assay. The multiplex PCR relied on a mix of 60 forward primers for TCR Vbeta segments and 13 reverse primers for TCR Jbeta segments. A multiplex PCR assay on genomic DNA amplified the CDR3 region of rearranged TCR beta genes. The Illumina HiSeq System was used to sequence the amplified TCR beta libraries as 87-base-pair reads. The original pipeline was this. In a later analysis, tens of millions of unique TCR beta chains were counted across the approximately 640 repertoires, and around 10 million of these chains were shared by at least two donors. Raw reads were error-corrected and collapsed into unique sequences by a nearest-neighbor algorithm in which closely related sequences were merged to remove PCR and sequencing errors. Alignment of CDR3 sequences to IMGT reference sequences was used to assign V, D and J gene segments. For a sequence to be retained, at least a six-nucleotide match to both a V gene segment and a J gene segment was required. Rearrangements were classified as productive when the CDR3 lacked stop codons and remained in frame with V and J, and all other rearrangements were classified as non-productive. Following IMGT convention, CDR3 was defined as the stretch from the second conserved V-encoded cysteine to the conserved J-encoded phenylalanine. Sequences without an unambiguous match to a single V gene segment were excluded from the earlier analysis of several hundred of the donors. An earlier analysis of approximately 590 of the donors called V segments functional above 56.7% productive rearrangements and segregating when the between-donor standard deviation exceeded 5%. To diagnose cytomegalovirus status from the catalog of TCR beta chain sequences, a statistical classification framework was built. In a later analysis, V and J genes were assigned by comparing TCR nucleotide sequences against IMGT/GENE-DB human TR gene sequences. The TCRdist pipeline was used in a later analysis to assign CDR3 sequences and most-parsimonious VDJ recombination scenarios. In a later analysis, each TCR beta chain was defined by its CDR3 amino acid sequence together with its V-gene family, and reads without a unique V-gene family were excluded. In a later analysis, around 600 highly shared, low-generation-probability nucleotide sequences were removed to address suspected cross-contamination and a sequencing artifact. For each public chain, a later analysis derived a clonal expansion index from normalized ranks of inferred template counts within each repertoire. In a later analysis, generation probabilities were computed with a VDJ recombination model fitted to out-of-frame rearrangements, and the resulting probabilities were checked against IGoR. In a later analysis, TCR-TCR, TCR-HLA and TCR-CMV co-occurrence was scored with hypergeometric tests, and a repertoire-size bias correction was applied to TCR pairs. In a later analysis, false discovery rates were estimated by permuting HLA or CMV assignments 20 times. A later analysis grouped co-occurring TCRs with DBSCAN, adding TCRdist sequence similarity when clustering within HLA-allele-positive subsets. Co-occurrence clustering excluded repertoires with fewer than 30,000 or more than 120,000 public chains, plus five with anomalous nucleotide sharing. TCRdb took over this immuneACCESS table, retaining in-frame rearrangements with V and J assigned. Such tables are incomplete; in checked studies, under half of the missing clones stem from an unresolved V gene, and the remainder is unexplained. That table gives V, J and clone size, and the DNA gave D and trimming. This sample gives roughly 120,000 clones in total; about 76% of them show up just once. The ten biggest clones cover about 3.8% of the sample.

The cohort consisted of some 730 healthy bone marrow donors. At the time of sampling, every cohort member was nominally healthy, though immune exposures that went unrecorded were likely present. The donor tested CMV seronegative and was one of the 352 seronegative cohort members. A peripheral blood sample was collected from each donor, and TCR beta sequencing was performed on peripheral blood mononuclear cells. The Qiagen DNeasy Blood Extraction Kit was used to extract genomic DNA from the blood cell samples. This clonotype was obtained from a woman in her twenties or thirties in good health and CMV-seronegative. Sequencing input: PBMCs. The rearranged segments are TRBV11-2 and TRBJ2-7; the junction holds 8 bases that match TRBD1. The CDR3 region has the sequence CASSLGDRREQYF. The nucleotides read TGTGCCAGCAGCTTAGGGGACAGGCGCGAGCAGTACTTC.